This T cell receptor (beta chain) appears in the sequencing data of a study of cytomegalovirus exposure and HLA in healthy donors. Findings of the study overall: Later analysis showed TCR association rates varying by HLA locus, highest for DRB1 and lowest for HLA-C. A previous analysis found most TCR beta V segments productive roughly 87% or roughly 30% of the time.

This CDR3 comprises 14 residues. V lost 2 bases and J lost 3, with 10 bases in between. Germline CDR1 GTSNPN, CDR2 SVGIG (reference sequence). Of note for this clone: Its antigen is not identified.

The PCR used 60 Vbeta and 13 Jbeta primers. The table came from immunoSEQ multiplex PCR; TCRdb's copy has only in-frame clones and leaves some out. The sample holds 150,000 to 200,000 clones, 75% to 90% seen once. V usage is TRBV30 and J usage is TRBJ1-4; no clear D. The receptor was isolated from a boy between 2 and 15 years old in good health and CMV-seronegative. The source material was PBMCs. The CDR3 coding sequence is TGTGCCTGGAGTCTGCTTGGGCCTAATGAAAAACTGTTTTTT. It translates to CAWSLLGPNEKLFF.